This T cell receptor (beta chain) was captured in a study of CXCR3-negative and CXCR3-positive naive CD8 T cells (dated by TCRdb to the late 2010s). At the level of the whole study: In total, some 130 million TRB reads were obtained, corresponding to roughly 1.5 +/- 0.3 million reads per library. Diversity and physicochemical repertoire analyses were performed on some eleven donors pooled from two independent experiments. Naive subsets from a handful of donors and memory cells from 3 donors were included in the TRBV-TRBJ cluster analysis. Results and caveats for the whole study, not just this receptor: Surface CD5, linked to self-reactivity in mice, was comparable between naive subsets; TCR interaction strength was therefore also inferred from TRB CDR3 physicochemical properties. TRBV-TRBJ usage was similar between naive CXCR3-negative and CXCR3-positive cells from the same donor, while memory cells showed distinct patterns. Because CXCR3 expression was partially decreased after cryopreservation, freshly isolated PBMCs were used for most assays. Compared with CXCR3-negative naive cells, CXCR3-positive naive cells had TRB CDR3s with higher hydrophobicity (lower Kidera factor 4), lower energy, and higher strength and volume indices. Both naive subsets had comparably high repertoire diversity, while memory CD8+ T cells had much lower repertoire diversity.

Of note for this clonotype: The specificity of this receptor is unknown.

Sequencing instrument: NextSeq 550. The Human TCR Profiling Kit (MiLaboratory) was used to prepare UMI-labeled 5' RACE TRB cDNA libraries. cDNA synthesis used the entire amount of extracted RNA, and PCR amplification then used the entire amount of cDNA produced. Libraries were prepared in parallel using an identical number of PCR cycles. In the paper's pipeline: About 53,000 +/- 9,400 unique UMI-labeled TRB cDNA molecules per library were extracted with MIGEC and MiXCR, with at least two reads per UMI required. Each library averaged about 40,000 +/- 10,000 functional in-frame TRB CDR3 nucleotide clonotypes without stop codons. Diversity metrics, including normalized Shannon-Wiener and Chao1, were computed in VDJtools after downsampling to 5000 UMI-labeled TRB molecules per sample. For the central five CDR3 residues, VDJtools calculated physicochemical properties weighted by clonotype size, namely interaction energy, strength, volume and Kidera factor 4. TCRdb reprocessed the reads, so every CDR3 protein sequence counts as one entry and DNA is not shown. The V and J calls, along with clone size, are taken from TCRdb and not from the paper's own processing. The sample table records tens of thousands of distinct CDR3 sequences. 0.53% of the sample rests with the top ten.

For each CD8+ T cell subset, flow sorting was done in triplicate, and 250,000 to 300,000 cells per subset went directly into RLT lysis buffer. To keep memory contaminants out, a stringent definition of naive CD8+ T cells was applied: CD45RO-CCR7+CD27+CD95-. Standard density gradient centrifugation was used to isolate peripheral blood mononuclear cells from buffy coats. Naive CXCR3-negative and CXCR3-positive CD8+ T cells were flow-sorted using a FACSAria III. Total RNA was extracted from sorted cells with an RNeasy Mini Kit. The clonotype originates from a human donor in good health. Some clones in this sample may be carry-over from other donors' samples. Material: naive CXCR3+ CD8+ T cells from blood. The label giving this sample's cell subset or site can be read as: CD45RO-CCR7+CD27+CD95- naive CD8+ T cells expressing CXCR3 (TNR3+).

This receptor has the CDR3 CASSLRGPMALQETQYF. The V and J segments used are TRBV7-2 and TRBJ2-5; TCRdb outputs TRBD2, but without DNA this stays unchecked. Inclusive of the bounding cysteine and phenylalanine, the CDR3 is 17 residues long. DNA for this receptor is not on file. From the germline V gene, CDR1 is SGHTA and CDR2 is FQGNSA.